What follows are 5 T cell receptor beta chains derived from one specimen sequenced in a study of T-cell memory formation after mild COVID-19. TCRdb processed the 5' RACE reads anew with MiXCR; each CDR3 protein has one entry. The data hold hundreds of thousands of distinct CDR3 sequences, with roughly a fifth observed a single time. The sequenced material came from PBMCs or a T cell subset sorted from them (not recorded which). These TCRs come from an adult woman who had mild COVID-19 (a few samples of this study predate the infection). Cell type and time point are not known.

This clonotype has just a few counts. The J gene is TRBJ1-2, the V gene TRBV7-4, with no clear D. The CDR3 loop spans 13 amino acids. Germline-derived CDR1 and CDR2 are SGHVT and SQSDAQ. The ends were cut back, 1 base at V and 12 bases at J, with 15 bases in the middle. DNA for the CDR3: TGTGCCAGCAGCTTAGTCCGGCAGGCCGTTAACACCTTC. Translating gives CASSLVRQAVNTF. Filled out from reference TRBV7-4 and TRBJ1-2, the complete variable domain reads GAGVSQSPRYKVAKRGRDVALRCDSISGHVTLYWYRQTLGQGSEVLTYSQSDAQRDKSGRPSGRFSAERPERSVSTLKIQRTEQGDSAVYLCASSLVRQAVNTFGSGTRLTVV.

This clonotype was seen a few times. V usage is TRBV7-6 and J usage is TRBJ2-7; 7 bases map to TRBD2. J gave up 5 bases and V 5 bases, and 6 bases lay outside the gene matches. This CDR3 is 13 amino acids long. Germline V lookup: CDR1 SGHVS, CDR2 FNYEAQ. DNA of the CDR3: TGTGCCAGCAGCGGGGGAGGGTACCACGAGCAGTACTTC. Protein product: CASSGGGYHEQYF.

This clonotype was seen a handful of times. The chain joins TRBV7-9 to TRBJ2-7; D might be TRBD1 (5 bases). The CDR3 has 12 amino acids. V gave up 5 bases and J gave up 5 bases, with 10 bases separating them. Germline CDR1 reads SEHNR; CDR2 reads FQNEAQ (reference sequence). This CDR3 reads CASSPGHNEQYF. For the CDR3, the DNA is TGTGCCAGCAGCCCAGGACATAACGAGCAGTACTTC.

The J gene is TRBJ1-2, the V gene TRBV12-3 or TRBV12-4, with unresolved D. The CDR3 length is 8 residues. The V end was cut by 6 bases, the J end by 14 bases, with 7 bases between. For the CDR3, the DNA is TGTGCCAGCAGCACTACTACCTTC. Amino acid sequence: CASSTTTF.

This clonotype was picked up many times. The gene calls are TRBV23-1 and TRBJ2-1; 10 nucleotides align to TRBD1. Being an ORF, TRBV23-1 has a function that is uncertain. With 4 bases clipped from V and 7 bases from J, the junction kept 4 bases outside the gene matches. This CDR3 is built from 14 residues. Written as DNA, the CDR3 is TGCGCCAGCAGTCGGGACAGGGGTTCTAATGAGCAGTTCTTC. This gives the protein CASSRDRGSNEQFF.